The source of this T cell receptor beta chain is a study of CD8+ T cells in alopecia areata. From germline, CDR1 is SNHLY and CDR2 FYNNEI. Trimming removed 8 bases at V and 8 bases at J, with 15 bases between. The CDR3 sequence is 13 residues long. Individuals with alopecia areata gave both lesional scalp punch biopsies and peripheral blood for collection. Sequencing templates came from extracted RNA that was reverse transcribed into cDNA. Method: immunoSEQ multiplex PCR; TCRdb's copy keeps in-frame clones and lacks some. Here the sample spans 75,000 to 100,000 clones, roughly 47% being singletons. The J gene is TRBJ1-4, the V gene TRBV2, with D perhaps TRBD1 (5 bases). Material: CD4+ T cells sorted from blood. This receptor was identified in a human donor with alopecia areata. The CDR3 sequence: CASAGQGKEKLFF. CDR3 nucleotides: TGTGCCAGCGCGGGGCAGGGAAAGGAAAAACTGTTTTTT.